This passage covers 21 T cell receptor beta chains from one sample sequenced in a study of cytomegalovirus exposure and HLA in healthy donors. The primer mix had 60 Vbeta and 13 Jbeta primers. TCRdb keeps only in-frame clones here, not all; method: immunoSEQ multiplex PCR. The sample lists over 100,000 clones; over 60% were seen once. What was sequenced was PBMCs. The receptors shown here come from a woman aged 25-40 years in good health and CMV-seropositive.

The chain links TRBV11-2 to TRBJ2-5; 7 bases agree with TRBD1. Germline V gives CDR1 SGHAT, CDR2 FQNNGV. The CDR3 is 15 amino acids. The trim removed 3 bases at V and 1 base at J, leaving 5 bases unmatched. The CDR3 bases are TGTGCCAGCAGCTTGACCCAGGGGGTCCAAGAGACCCAGTACTTC. Translated, it gives CASSLTQGVQETQYF.

V usage is TRBV5-1 and J usage is TRBJ1-2; 11 bases align to TRBD1. Germline loops: CDR1 SGHRS, CDR2 YFSETQ. The CDR3 is 15 amino acids. Unmatched junction bases numbered 6, after V lost 4 bases and J lost 4 bases. The CDR3 is CASSPGQGDGYGYTF. CDR3 bases: TGCGCCAGCAGCCCGGGACAGGGGGATGGCTATGGCTACACCTTC.

This clone was seen only a few times. The chain carries TRBV29-1 and TRBJ2-5, with 11 bases aligning to TRBD1. With V trimmed by 6 bases and J by 5 bases, 5 bases remained unmatched. The germline V gene encodes CDR1 SQVTM and CDR2 ANQGSEA. There are 13 residues in the CDR3. This CDR3 is CSVGQGARETQYF. The DNA of the CDR3 is TGCAGCGTCGGACAGGGGGCTCGGGAGACCCAGTACTTC.

This chain uses TRBV5-1 with TRBJ1-1; no definite D call. Trimming removed 0 bases from V and 4 bases from J, with 10 bases in between. CDR1 is SGHRS and CDR2 is YFSETQ in the germline V gene. The CDR3 runs 14 residues. The CDR3 sequence is CASSLAAGSTEAFF. The CDR3 DNA reads TGCGCCAGCAGCTTGGCCGCGGGTTCCACTGAAGCTTTCTTT.

J is TRBJ2-1 and V is TRBV11-3; D is unresolved. CDR1 is SGHNT and CDR2 is YENEEA in the germline V gene. The V gene lost 1 base and the J gene lost 9 bases, with 4 bases spanning the gap. This CDR3 contains 11 residues. The CDR3 nucleotides read TGTGCCAGCAGCTTAGCGGGTGAGCAGTTCTTC. It codes for CASSLAGEQFF.

The V gene is TRBV5-1, the J gene TRBJ1-2, with a tentative D call TRBD1 (6 bases). V lost 3 bases and J lost 6, with 12 bases in between. This CDR3 is 13 amino acids long. Germline V gives CDR1 SGHRS, CDR2 YFSETQ. CDR3 sequence (DNA): TGCGCCAGCAGCTACGCCCAGGGGAATGGCTACACCTTC. Its protein product is CASSYAQGNGYTF. Based on the CDR3 plus reference TRBV5-1 and TRBJ1-2, the full variable domain is KAGVTQTPRYLIKTRGQQVTLSCSPISGHRSVSWYQQTPGQGLQFLFEYFSETQRNKGNFPGRFSGRQFSNSRSEMNVSTLELGDSALYLCASSYAQGNGYTFGSGTRLTVV.

This clone was counted only a few times. The rearrangement uses TRBV7-2 and TRBJ1-2, with a weak D call TRBD1 (6 bases). Between the trimmed V and J ends, which lost 5 bases and 4 bases, there was a span of 17 bases. Germline V gives CDR1 SGHTA, CDR2 FQGNSA. The CDR3 extends over 15 amino acids. The CDR3 sequence is CASSRPGRTVYGYTF. In DNA form, the CDR3 reads TGTGCCAGCAGCCGCCCGGGCCGGACAGTCTATGGCTACACCTTC.

This sequence joins TRBV28 and TRBJ1-5; perhaps TRBD1 as D (5 bases). Trimming shortened V by 5 bases and J by 5 bases, and 10 bases separated the two germline ends. Germline CDR1 MDHEN, CDR2 SYDVKM. This CDR3 has 13 amino acids. Written as DNA, the CDR3 is TGTGCCAGCAGTGGGGGAGGCGATCAGCCCCAGCATTTT. Amino acids: CASSGGGDQPQHF.

This clone was recorded a few times. The chain is built from TRBV2 and TRBJ1-2, with 8 bases fitting TRBD1. The CDR3 extends over 14 amino acids. With V trimmed by 6 bases and J by 8 bases, 11 bases remained unmatched. The germline V gene encodes CDR1 SNHLY and CDR2 FYNNEI. For the CDR3, the DNA is TGTGCCAGCAGCCCCCAGGGGGCCCCCTGGGGCTACACCTTC. Residues: CASSPQGAPWGYTF.

The V gene is TRBV5-6, the J gene TRBJ2-2; D gene unclear. Germline loops: CDR1 SGHDT, CDR2 YYEEEE. The CDR3 extends over 16 amino acids. V was pared by 0 bases and J by 0 bases, with 9 bases between. The CDR3 loop reads CASSLVNYANTGELFF. CDR3 nucleotides: TGTGCCAGCAGCTTGGTTAATTATGCGAACACCGGGGAGCTGTTTTTT. Supplemented by reference TRBV5-6 and TRBJ2-2, the full variable domain reads DAGVTQSPTHLIKTRGQQVTLRCSPKSGHDTVSWYQQALGQGPQFIFQYYEEEERQRGNFPDRFSGHQFPNYSSELNVNALLLGDSALYLCASSLVNYANTGELFFGEGSRLTVL.

This chain uses TRBV27 with TRBJ2-1; 14 bases match TRBD2. This CDR3 comprises 16 residues. Germline CDR1 and CDR2: MNHEY and SMNVEV (reference sequence). V lost 5 bases, J lost 8 bases, and 8 bases stayed unmatched. CDR3 region: CASSPLTSGGAYEQFF. CDR3 sequence (DNA): TGTGCCAGCAGTCCCCTGACTAGCGGGGGGGCCTATGAGCAGTTCTTC.

This clone was found once. The chain is built from TRBV18 and TRBJ1-4, with 7 bases identical to TRBD1. V trimming: 6 bases; J trimming: 5 bases; junction bases outside the gene matches: 9. CDR1 and CDR2 (germline): KGHSH, LQKENI. The CDR3 has 15 amino acids. In nucleotides, the CDR3 is TGTGCCAGCTCCCCTAGGACAGGTGGCAATGAAAAACTGTTTTTT. It translates to CASSPRTGGNEKLFF.

This clone was counted once. V usage is TRBV11-1 and J usage is TRBJ2-1; D not certain. The CDR3 sequence is 11 residues long. The V gene lost 6 bases and the J gene lost 4 bases, with 4 bases spanning the gap. In germline, CDR1 is SGHAT, CDR2 FQDESV (reference sequence). This CDR3 reads CASRRYNEQFF. CDR3 nucleotide sequence: TGTGCCAGCAGGCGATACAATGAGCAGTTCTTC.

The genes are TRBV19 and TRBJ2-5, with D perhaps TRBD1 (6 bases). Germline V gene sequence: CDR1 LNHDA, CDR2 SQIVND (reference sequence). Trimming took off 3 bases at V and 3 bases at J, with 8 bases between the two ends. CDR3 size: 13 residues. The CDR3 nucleotides read TGTGCCAGTAGTATCCAGGGGAAAGAGACCCAGTACTTC. This codes for CASSIQGKETQYF.

This chain connects TRBV30 to TRBJ2-7; a weak D match, TRBD2 (5 bases). V was trimmed by 2 bases and J by 6 bases, leaving 11 bases between them. Per germline, CDR1 GTSNPN and CDR2 SVGIG (reference sequence). The CDR3 is 12 amino acids. The CDR3 coding sequence is TGTGCCTGGAGTCGAGGGTGGTCCGAGCAGTACTTC. It translates to CAWSRGWSEQYF.

This chain uses TRBV4-2 with TRBJ1-2, with D unclear. Trimming shortened V by 0 bases and J by 4 bases, and 15 bases separated the two germline ends. The length of the CDR3 is 16 residues. Germline lookup yields CDR1 LGHNA and CDR2 YNFKEQ. The CDR3 loop is CASSQEYIGGSYGYTF. As DNA, the CDR3 is TGTGCCAGCAGCCAAGAGTACATAGGAGGGTCCTATGGCTACACCTTC.

CDR3 region: CASSHRGRITGELFF. The CDR3 DNA follows: TGTGCCAGCAGCCACAGGGGGCGGATCACCGGGGAGCTGTTTTTT. This chain connects TRBV6-1 to TRBJ2-2; 9 bases match TRBD1. V trimming: 6 bases; J trimming: 4 bases; junction bases outside the gene matches: 6. The germline CDR1 and CDR2 sequences are MNHNS and SASEGT. This CDR3 spans 15 amino acids.

The V gene is TRBV28, the J gene TRBJ1-6; TRBD1 aligns across 8 bases. Germline assignment: CDR1 MDHEN and CDR2 SYDVKM. The CDR3 consists of 18 residues. Losses at the gene ends were 2 bases for V and 0 bases for J; bases not matched to a gene: 6. The CDR3 loop reads CASSLGQGKSSYNSPLHF. In DNA form, the CDR3 reads TGTGCCAGCAGTTTAGGACAGGGCAAGAGCTCCTATAATTCACCCCTCCACTTT. Combining the CDR3 with reference TRBV28 and TRBJ1-6 gives the whole variable domain DVKVTQSSRYLVKRTGEKVFLECVQDMDHENMFWYRQDPGLGLRLIYFSYDVKMKEKGDIPEGYSVSREKKERFSLILESASTNQTSMYLCASSLGQGKSSYNSPLHFGNGTRLTVT.

On this clone itself: The junction and the germline gene differ at one end; a read error may be behind it. The rearrangement uses TRBV5-1 and TRBJ1-2; 10 nucleotides line up with TRBD1. The germline CDR1 and CDR2 sequences are SGHRS and YFSETQ. This CDR3 is 13 amino acids long. The DNA for the CDR3 is TGCGCCAGCAGCTTGGAGGGGACAGGGGCGAGTTCCTTC. Protein: CASSLEGTGASSF.

This clone came up a few times. The V gene is TRBV15, the J gene TRBJ2-7; 9 bases map to TRBD1. Unmatched junction bases numbered 10, after V lost 0 bases and J lost 4 bases. This CDR3 is 17 amino acids long. CDR1 is LNHNV and CDR2 is YYDKDF in the germline V gene (reference sequence). The CDR3 nucleotides read TGTGCCACCAGCAGAGATACCCACAGGGGGCCTTCTTACGAGCAGTACTTC. Translated: CATSRDTHRGPSYEQYF.

This chain links TRBV30 with TRBJ1-1; no reliable D call. Looked up from germline, CDR1 is GTSNPN and CDR2 is SVGIG (reference sequence). CDR3 length equals 15 residues. With 5 bases removed from V and 2 bases from J, the gap between germline ends came to 18 bases. Here the CDR3 DNA reads TGTGCCTGGCAAAATGTGAGGTATTTTAACACTGAAGCTTTCTTT. Translating gives CAWQNVRYFNTEAFF.